This T cell receptor (beta chain) was sequenced for a study of memory CD4+ T cells and cytomegalovirus serostatus. Study-wide background: Donors were healthy Belgian adults, several CMV seropositive and around 23 seronegative.

Single viable CD3+CD4+CD8-CD45RO+ cells were sorted as the memory CD4+ T cells. CMV serostatus came from serum IgG against pp150, pp28, p38, p52. Profiling relied on immunoSEQ multiplex PCR, and the TCRdb table lists in-frame clones only, not all of them. The table has about 52,000 clones, 65% to 85% seen once. Whole-study results and caveats: Suggested: most of the CMV-linked TCR signature lies in CD4+ memory cells. Each of approximately 73 CMV-associated TCRbeta sequences occurred in one to five individuals.

CDR1 is LNHDA and CDR2 is SQIVND in the germline V gene (reference sequence). This CDR3 has 14 residues. The V and J ends lost 6 bases and 8 bases, in that order; junction bases with no gene match: 7. In the case of this clone: Its specificity is not known.

The chain carries TRBV19 and TRBJ2-1; 10 nucleotides agree with TRBD2. The specimen sequenced was memory CD4+ T cells from blood. The TCR originated in an adult in good health and CMV-seropositive. Here the CDR3 DNA reads TGTGCCAGTAGGAGCGGGAGGGGGTACTATGAGCAGTTCTTC. This gives the protein CASRSGRGYYEQFF.